This TCR beta chain was sequenced during a study of hypomethylating agent response in myelodysplastic syndrome. Study overall: The myelodysplastic syndrome patients comprised under ten men and a couple of women. Of about a dozen patients, roughly 5 carried TET2, the most frequent mutation. Study findings and constraints: Analysis covered a small cohort of just 11 to 12 patients.

Of note for this clone: Its antigen is unidentified.

The CDR3 runs to 15 residues. Looked up from germline, CDR1 is SNHLY and CDR2 is FYNNEI. V shed 6 bases, J shed 4 bases, and the junction held 4 bases outside the gene matches. Per the original methods: Previously reported viral-epitope specificity per VDJdb covered roughly 1.7% of 150,000 to 200,000 unique clonotypes. Repertoires were generated with immunoSEQ multiplex PCR, while TCRdb's copy carries only in-frame clones and drops some. The V and J calls and the clone size are those of that table, but D and trimming were determined from the DNA. The table shows about 3,100 clones, with roughly three quarters occurring only once.

The chain links TRBV2 to TRBJ2-1; 12 bases map to TRBD2. The specimen comprised bone marrow, sampled before or after starting hypomethylating agent treatment for myelodysplastic syndrome (not recorded which). The clonotype originates from a human donor with myelodysplastic syndrome. The DNA for the CDR3 is TGTGCCAGCAGAGCCGGGACTAGCGGGTACAATGAGCAGTTCTTC. Protein product: CASRAGTSGYNEQFF.